This T cell receptor beta chain was captured by sequencing in a study of memory CD4+ T cells and cytomegalovirus serostatus. TCRdb keeps only in-frame clones here, not all; method: immunoSEQ multiplex PCR. The sample yields 55,000 to 65,000 clones, approximately 82% seen once. The CDR3 totals 15 residues. V shed 5 bases and J shed 0 bases, with 12 bases lying between them. Per germline, CDR1 SGHNT and CDR2 YYREEE (reference sequence). Single viable CD3+CD4+CD8-CD45RO+ cells were sorted as the memory CD4+ T cells. The chain combines TRBV5-4 with TRBJ2-1, with no clear D. The sequencing input was memory CD4+ T cells from blood. The clonotype was recovered from an adult in good health and CMV-seronegative. Some clones in this sample may be carry-over from other donors' samples. CDR3 nucleotide sequence: TGTGCCAGCAGACTGGACGTTAGCTCCTACAATGAGCAGTTCTTC. Protein product: CASRLDVSSYNEQFF.